This record concerns one T cell receptor (beta chain) sequence. The specificity of this receptor is unknown. The record has no base qualities; no much larger clone is one base away. Looking up the germline V gene (reference sequence) yields CDR1 MNHEY and CDR2 SMNVEV. V loses 3 bases, J loses 5 bases, and the germline ends lie 7 bases apart. Measured from the cysteine to the phenylalanine, the CDR3 is 13 residues long. The read is trimmed to its CDR3 DNA, 39 bases read in frame from base 1. This record belongs to a study of blood T cell repertoires in COVID-19 (dated by TCRdb to 2018 to 2021). Background for the entire study: Samples covering the acute and convalescent phases of COVID-19 were provided by collaborators in the United States, Italy and Spain. Samples came from the ongoing ImmuneRACE study (first 160 participants) plus 1,254 subjects from 6 global collaborators. The material from the prospective study consisted of cDNA or gDNA derived from T cells, B-cell-depleted T cells, or PBMCs. Sample metadata almost always included a de-identified subject ID, COVID-19 status, age in years and sex. Where available, HLA class I and class II types were obtained from metadata supplied by the sample provider rather than from assay-based typing. The repertoires were made available in a free public database intended to serve as a resource for research on the immune response to SARS-CoV-2. Deeply sampled blood TCRbeta repertoires from subjects exposed to, actively infected with, or recovered from COVID-19 were included in the dataset. The paper's findings and limits, for the study overall: Clinical and demographic metadata were provided uncurated, with the amount varying by source and participant.

Whole blood was collected in K2EDTA tubes by collaborating institutions according to the institutions' own protocols. For TCRbeta analysis, collaborators shipped samples in one of three forms: frozen whole blood, isolated PBMCs, or DNA extracted from either of those sample types. The immunoSEQ Assay, a bias-controlled multiplex PCR, was used to amplify TCRbeta CDR3 regions from genomic DNA. As for the authors' bioinformatics: The number of nucleated cells in each sample was estimated from the amplification of reference gene primers within the assay. Sequence reads were collapsed and filtered to measure the absolute abundance of every unique TCRbeta CDR3 rearrangement. For each sample, productive Simpson clonality was calculated by taking the square root of Simpson's diversity index across productive rearrangements. TCRdb obtained this table from immuneACCESS and retained in-frame rearrangements with V and J assigned. These tables miss some clones; where compared with another copy, unresolved V genes account for less than half of the shortfall, and the remainder is unexplained. That table gives V, J and clone size, and the DNA gave D and trimming. Counted in this sample were about 200,000 clones; more than 70% of them appeared once. The ten largest clones add up to under 3.5% of the sample.

This clonotype was sampled from a woman of 80 years or more with active or convalescent COVID-19. Input material: peripheral blood. The chain couples TRBV27 to TRBJ2-2; 6 matching bases give a weak D call of TRBD1. The CDR3 amino acid sequence is: CASSFQGTGELFF. In nucleotides, the sequence is TGTGCCAGCAGTTTTCAGGGGACCGGGGAGCTGTTTTTT.